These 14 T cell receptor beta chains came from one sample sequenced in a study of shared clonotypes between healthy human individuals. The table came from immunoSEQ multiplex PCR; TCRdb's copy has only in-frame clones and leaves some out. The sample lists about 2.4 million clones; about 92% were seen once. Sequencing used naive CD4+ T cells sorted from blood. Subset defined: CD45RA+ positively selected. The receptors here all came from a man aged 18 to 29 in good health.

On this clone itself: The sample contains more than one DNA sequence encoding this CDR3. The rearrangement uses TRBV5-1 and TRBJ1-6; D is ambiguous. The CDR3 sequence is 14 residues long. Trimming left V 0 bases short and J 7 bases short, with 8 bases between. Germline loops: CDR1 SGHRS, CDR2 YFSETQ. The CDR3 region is CASSLGQDNSPLHF. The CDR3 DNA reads TGCGCCAGCAGCTTGGGGCAGGACAATTCACCCCTCCACTTT. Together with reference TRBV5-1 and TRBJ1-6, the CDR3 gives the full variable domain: KAGVTQTPRYLIKTRGQQVTLSCSPISGHRSVSWYQQTPGQGLQFLFEYFSETQRNKGNFPGRFSGRQFSNSRSEMNVSTLELGDSALYLCASSLGQDNSPLHFGNGTRLTVT.

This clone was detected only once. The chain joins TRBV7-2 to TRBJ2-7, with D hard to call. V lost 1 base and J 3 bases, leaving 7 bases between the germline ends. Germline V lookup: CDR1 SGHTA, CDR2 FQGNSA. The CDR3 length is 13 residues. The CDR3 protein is CASSLGRFYEQYF. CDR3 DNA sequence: TGTGCCAGCAGCTTAGGTCGCTTCTACGAGCAGTACTTC.

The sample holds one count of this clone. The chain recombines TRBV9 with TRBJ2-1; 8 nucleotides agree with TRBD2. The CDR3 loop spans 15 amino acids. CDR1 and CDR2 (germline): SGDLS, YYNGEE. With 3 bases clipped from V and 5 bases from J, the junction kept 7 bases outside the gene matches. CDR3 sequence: CASSGGGLENNEQFF. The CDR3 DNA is TGTGCCAGCAGCGGAGGGGGACTAGAAAACAATGAGCAGTTCTTC.

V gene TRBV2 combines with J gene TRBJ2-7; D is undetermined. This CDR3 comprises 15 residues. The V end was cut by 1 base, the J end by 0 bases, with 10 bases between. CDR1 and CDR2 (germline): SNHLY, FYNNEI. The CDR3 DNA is TGTGCCAGCAGTGAAGAAGCCACGTCCTCCTACGAGCAGTACTTC. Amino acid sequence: CASSEEATSSYEQYF.

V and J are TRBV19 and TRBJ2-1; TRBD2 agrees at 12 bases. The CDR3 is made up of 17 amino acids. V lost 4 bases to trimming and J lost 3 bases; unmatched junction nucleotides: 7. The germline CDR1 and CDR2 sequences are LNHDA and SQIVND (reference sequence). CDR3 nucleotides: TGTGCCAGTAGTACCTGGACTAGCGGGATTTTCTACAATGAGCAGTTCTTC. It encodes CASSTWTSGIFYNEQFF.

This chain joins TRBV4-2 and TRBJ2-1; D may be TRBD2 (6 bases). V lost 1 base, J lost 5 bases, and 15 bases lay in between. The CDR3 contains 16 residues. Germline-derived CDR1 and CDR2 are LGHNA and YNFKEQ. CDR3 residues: CASSQVFGSSHNEQFF. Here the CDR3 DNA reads TGTGCCAGCAGCCAAGTTTTCGGGAGTAGCCACAATGAGCAGTTCTTC.

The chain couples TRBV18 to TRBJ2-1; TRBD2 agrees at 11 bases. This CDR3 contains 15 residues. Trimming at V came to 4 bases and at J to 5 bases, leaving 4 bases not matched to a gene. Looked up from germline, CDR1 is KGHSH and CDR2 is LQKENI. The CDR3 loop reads CASSLGLAGNNEQFF. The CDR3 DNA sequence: TGTGCCAGCTCACTCGGACTAGCGGGTAACAATGAGCAGTTCTTC.

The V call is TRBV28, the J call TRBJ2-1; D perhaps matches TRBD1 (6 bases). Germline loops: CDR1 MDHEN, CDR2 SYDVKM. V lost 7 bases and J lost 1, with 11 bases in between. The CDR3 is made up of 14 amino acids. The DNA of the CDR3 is TGTGCCAGCAAACAGGGCATATCCTACAATGAGCAGTTCTTC. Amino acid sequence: CASKQGISYNEQFF.

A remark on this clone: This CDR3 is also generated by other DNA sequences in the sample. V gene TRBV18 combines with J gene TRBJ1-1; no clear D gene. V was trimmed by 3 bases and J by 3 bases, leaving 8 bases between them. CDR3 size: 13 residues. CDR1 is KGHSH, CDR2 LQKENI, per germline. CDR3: CASSPVLDTEAFF. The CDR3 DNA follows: TGTGCCAGCTCACCCGTACTCGACACTGAAGCTTTCTTT. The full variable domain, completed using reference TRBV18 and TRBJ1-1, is NAGVMQNPRHLVRRRGQEARLRCSPMKGHSHVYWYRQLPEEGLKFMVYLQKENIIDESGMPKERFSAEFPKEGPSILRIQQVVRGDSAAYFCASSPVLDTEAFFGQGTRLTVV.

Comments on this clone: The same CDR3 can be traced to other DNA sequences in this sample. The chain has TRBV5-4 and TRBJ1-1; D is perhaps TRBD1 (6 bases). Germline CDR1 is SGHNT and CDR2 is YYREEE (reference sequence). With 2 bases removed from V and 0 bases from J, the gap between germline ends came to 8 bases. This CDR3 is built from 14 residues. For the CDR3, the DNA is TGTGCCAGCAGCTTAGACAGGCTGAACACTGAAGCTTTCTTT. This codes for CASSLDRLNTEAFF.

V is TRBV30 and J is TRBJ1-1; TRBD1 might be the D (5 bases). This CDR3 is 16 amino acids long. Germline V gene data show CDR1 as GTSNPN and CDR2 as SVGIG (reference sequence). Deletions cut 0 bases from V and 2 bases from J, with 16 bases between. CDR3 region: CAWSVIFRGVNTEAFF. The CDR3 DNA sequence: TGTGCCTGGAGTGTAATCTTTAGAGGGGTCAACACTGAAGCTTTCTTT. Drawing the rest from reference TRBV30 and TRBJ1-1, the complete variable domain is SQTIHQWPATLVQPVGSPLSLECTVEGTSNPNLYWYRQAAGRGLQLLFYSVGIGQISSEVPQNLSASRPQDRQFILSSKKLLLSDSGFYLCAWSVIFRGVNTEAFFGQGTRLTVV.

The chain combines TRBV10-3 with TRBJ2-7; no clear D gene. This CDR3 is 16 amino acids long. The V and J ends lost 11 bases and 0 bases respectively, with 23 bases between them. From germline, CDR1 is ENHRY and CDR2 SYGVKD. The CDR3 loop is CAVAFERVENSYEQYF. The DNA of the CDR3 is TGTGCCGTGGCCTTTGAAAGGGTGGAGAACTCCTACGAGCAGTACTTC.

CDR3 in amino acids: CASSLGFERADTQYF. The CDR3 region has the DNA TGTGCCAGCAGCTTAGGGTTCGAGAGGGCAGATACGCAGTATTTT. The chain employs TRBV7-9 and TRBJ2-3; a weak D match, TRBD2 (5 bases). The CDR3 length is 15 residues. V was cut by 1 base and J by 4 bases, with 12 bases left in between. Germline V gene lookup returns CDR1 SEHNR and CDR2 FQNEAQ (reference sequence).

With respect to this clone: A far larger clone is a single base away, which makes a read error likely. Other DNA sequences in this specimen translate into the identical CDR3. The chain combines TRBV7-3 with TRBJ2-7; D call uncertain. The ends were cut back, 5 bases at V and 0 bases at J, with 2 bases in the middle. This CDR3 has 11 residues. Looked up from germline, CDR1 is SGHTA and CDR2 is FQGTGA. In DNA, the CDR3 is TGTGCCAGCAGCCCCTCCTACGAGCAGTACTTC. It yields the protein CASSPSYEQYF. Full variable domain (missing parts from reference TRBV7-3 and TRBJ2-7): GAGVSQTPSNKVTEKGKYVELRCDPISGHTALYWYRQSLGQGPEFLIYFQGTGAADDSGLPNDRFFAVRPEGSVSTLKIQRTERGDSAVYLCASSPSYEQYFGPGTRLTVT.